Detailed here is one T cell receptor (beta chain). Its antigen is still unknown. The germline V and J ends were trimmed by 2 bases and 7 bases, with 14 bases remaining between them. The CDR3 runs 14 residues. This entry belongs to a study of T cell repertoires in cytomegalovirus infection. One entry per CDR3 protein results from TCRdb running MiXCR on the reads. The repertoire consists of about 320,000 distinct CDR3 sequences, with around a tenth occurring once and the leading ten covering 3.5% to 4.5%. Points from the study as a whole: The response measured ex vivo was dominated by TCR beta clonotypes (HLA-C-restricted and CMV-specific).

V usage is TRBV12-3 or TRBV12-4 and J usage is TRBJ1-2; the D is unclear. Sequencing was carried out using PBMCs. This clonotype was sampled from a human donor in good health (CMV status not recorded). Some clones in this sample may be carry-over from other donors' samples. In DNA, the CDR3 is TGTGCCAGCAGTTTAAAGCGGAGGCAGGCTGGCTACACCTTC. Protein product: CASSLKRRQAGYTF.